Each of the 30 T cell receptor beta chains below was sequenced from the same sample in a study of T cell responses to AZD1222 COVID-19 vaccine. Profiled with immunoSEQ multiplex PCR; TCRdb holds only in-frame clones, not every one. Of 110,000 or so clones listed, 75% to 90% were seen once; the top ten hold over 8%. The specimen comprised peripheral blood, sampled on day 0 of AZD1222 vaccination. The receptors derive from an adult in good health.

The chain has TRBV29-1 and TRBJ2-7; D could derive from TRBD1 or TRBD2 (5 bases each). CDR1 and CDR2 from the germline V gene are SQVTM and ANQGSEA. CDR3 length: 12 amino acids. The ends were cut back, 3 bases at V and 4 bases at J, with 10 bases in the middle. CDR3 sequence (DNA): TGCAGCGTTGAGGGAGAGGGGTACGAGCAGTACTTC. The encoded protein is CSVEGEGYEQYF.

The rearrangement links TRBV6-2 or TRBV6-3 to TRBJ2-2; D is possibly TRBD2 (6 bases). The CDR3 extends over 15 amino acids. Germline V CDR1 and CDR2: MNHEY, SVGEGT. Trimming pared 5 bases from V and 4 bases from J, leaving 14 bases between. The CDR3 region is CASSPPGGTTGELFF. The CDR3 coding sequence is TGTGCCAGCAGTCCCCCAGGAGGGACCACCGGGGAGCTGTTTTTT.

The chain combines TRBV19 with TRBJ2-7; 9 bases fit TRBD1. V shed 7 bases and J 5 bases; nucleotides not matched to a gene: 6. The V gene's germline CDR1 is LNHDA and CDR2 SQIVND (reference sequence). This CDR3 is built from 13 residues. The CDR3 nucleotides are TGTGCCAGTATTGGACAGGGGAGTGACGAGCAGTACTTC. Protein product: CASIGQGSDEQYF.

The V gene is TRBV18, the J gene TRBJ2-7, with D tentatively TRBD1 (7 bases). This CDR3 is built from 17 residues. Trimming removed 1 base at V and 6 bases at J, with 22 bases between. The germline CDR1 and CDR2 sequences are KGHSH and LQKENI. This CDR3 reads CASSPQGAGGISGEQYF. CDR3 sequence (DNA): TGTGCCAGCTCACCACAGGGGGCTGGCGGGATTTCGGGCGAGCAGTACTTC.

This chain joins TRBV5-1 and TRBJ2-3; TRBD2 might be the D (6 bases). The CDR3 covers 13 residues. The germline V gene has CDR1 SGHRS and CDR2 YFSETQ. Trimming took 3 bases from V and 13 from J, leaving 18 bases between them. CDR3 in amino acids: CASSWAGTGSEYF. The CDR3 nucleotides are TGCGCCAGCAGCTGGGCCGGGACTGGGTCGGAGTATTTT. Using reference TRBV5-1 and TRBJ2-3 for the parts outside the CDR3, the full variable domain is KAGVTQTPRYLIKTRGQQVTLSCSPISGHRSVSWYQQTPGQGLQFLFEYFSETQRNKGNFPGRFSGRQFSNSRSEMNVSTLELGDSALYLCASSWAGTGSEYFGPGTRLTVL.

V gene TRBV7-2 combines with J gene TRBJ2-7; 7 positions agree with TRBD1. CDR1 and CDR2 (germline): SGHTA, FQGNSA. CDR3 length equals 13 residues. V dropped 7 bases and J dropped 5; count of bases not matched to a gene: 8. The CDR3 sequence is CASTYRGSDEQYF. The DNA of the CDR3 is TGTGCCAGCACTTACAGGGGCTCAGACGAGCAGTACTTC.

Concerning this clone: One end of the junction does not line up with germline, which may come from a read error. The V and J genes are TRBV5-5 and TRBJ1-2; 8 nucleotides match TRBD1. Germline assignment: CDR1 SGHKS and CDR2 YYEKEE (reference sequence). The CDR3 contains 15 residues. In DNA form, the CDR3 reads TGCGCCAGCAGCTTGGTTTTATCGACAGGGGCACATAACACCTTC. This sequence encodes CASSLVLSTGAHNTF.

V gene TRBV19 combines with J gene TRBJ2-5; D not certain. Germline V CDR1 and CDR2: LNHDA, SQIVND (reference sequence). Deletions cut 4 bases from V and 0 bases from J, with 6 bases between. The CDR3 runs to 13 residues. The CDR3 nucleotides are TGTGCCAGTAGTAAGTCGGACCAAGAGACCCAGTACTTC. Translation: CASSKSDQETQYF.

This clone appeared once. CDR3 in DNA: TGTGCCAGCAGGGAGGGTACCGGGGAGCTGTTTTTT. Translating gives CASREGTGELFF. J is TRBJ2-2 and V is TRBV12-3 or TRBV12-4, with a weak D call TRBD2 (6 bases). Deletions cut 6 bases from V and 5 bases from J, with 7 bases between. The CDR3 is made up of 12 amino acids.

A word on this clone: This sample also contains other DNA sequences that code for the same CDR3. V is TRBV6-4 and J is TRBJ1-2; weak D call: TRBD1 (6 bases). CDR3 length: 13 residues. Per germline, CDR1 MRHNA and CDR2 SNTAGT. The V gene lost 6 bases and the J gene lost 2 bases, with 10 bases spanning the gap. The DNA of the CDR3 is TGTGCCAGCAGCGAAACAGGGAACTATGGCTACACCTTC. Translation: CASSETGNYGYTF.

The J gene is TRBJ1-2, the V gene TRBV7-2; 7 bases match TRBD1. Germline V gene lookup returns CDR1 SGHTA and CDR2 FQGNSA. The CDR3 totals 14 residues. With V trimmed by 6 bases and J by 7 bases, 11 bases remained unmatched. The CDR3 nucleotides read TGTGCCAGCAGGTTCCAGGGGGGAGATCTTGGCTACACCTTC. Protein: CASRFQGGDLGYTF.

This chain connects TRBV10-3 to TRBJ1-2; TRBD1 is a possible D gene (6 bases). Trimming left V 2 bases short and J 7 bases short, with 23 bases between. In germline, CDR1 is ENHRY, CDR2 SYGVKD. The CDR3 consists of 17 residues. CDR3 sequence: CAISEREVQGSDSGYTF. The CDR3 DNA sequence: TGTGCCATCAGTGAGAGAGAGGTACAGGGTTCTGACAGTGGCTACACCTTC.

A few counts support this clone. CDR3 coding DNA: TGTGCCAGCAGCTTACCTAGCGGAAGCTACAATGAGCAGTTCTTC. It is translated as CASSLPSGSYNEQFF. The gene calls are TRBV7-9 and TRBJ2-1; 7 nucleotides align to TRBD2. The CDR3 is made up of 15 amino acids. With V trimmed by 2 bases and J by 3 bases, 4 bases remained unmatched. CDR1 is SEHNR and CDR2 is FQNEAQ in the germline V gene (reference sequence).

This clone showed up just once. The chain is built from TRBV7-2 and TRBJ2-6; 8 nucleotides align to TRBD1. The CDR3 contains 16 residues. Trimming at V came to 4 bases and at J to 2 bases, leaving 4 bases not matched to a gene. Per the germline V gene, CDR1 is SGHTA and CDR2 is FQGNSA. The CDR3 nucleotides are TGTGCCAGCAGCTACACAGGGGGAGCTGGGGCCAACGTCCTGACTTTC. This gives the protein CASSYTGGAGANVLTF.

The chain recombines TRBV14 with TRBJ2-7; D call uncertain. Germline CDR1 SGHDN, CDR2 FVKESK. This CDR3 is built from 12 residues. Trimming took 1 base from V and 5 from J, leaving 6 bases between them. This CDR3 is CASSQAVHEQYF. Here the CDR3 DNA reads TGTGCCAGCAGCCAAGCTGTCCACGAGCAGTACTTC.

V is TRBV27 and J is TRBJ1-1, with a tentative D call TRBD1 (5 bases). Germline CDR1 MNHEY, CDR2 SMNVEV (reference sequence). This CDR3 is 13 amino acids long. V lost 5 bases and J 5 bases, leaving 12 bases between the germline ends. CDR3 region: CASSPRWGTEAFF. CDR3 DNA sequence: TGTGCCAGCAGTCCCCGATGGGGGACTGAAGCTTTCTTT.

This rearrangement joins TRBV7-9 to TRBJ1-1; no firm D call. Per germline, CDR1 SEHNR and CDR2 FQNEAQ (reference sequence). This CDR3 is 14 amino acids long. V lost 2 bases to trimming and J lost 1 base, with 8 bases between them. DNA of the CDR3: TGTGCCAGCAGCTTATTTCCCCCGAACACTGAAGCTTTCTTT. The encoded protein is CASSLFPPNTEAFF.

This clone is a singleton in its sample. The chain recombines TRBV5-1 with TRBJ2-3; 8 bases line up with TRBD1. Germline V gene data show CDR1 as SGHRS and CDR2 as YFSETQ. V lost 7 bases, J lost 0 bases, and 1 base stayed unmatched. The CDR3 is made up of 13 amino acids. CDR3 nucleotides: TGCGCCAGCTGGGACAGGAGCACAGATACGCAGTATTTT. This translates into CASWDRSTDTQYF.

The rearrangement uses TRBV3-1 (or the pseudogene TRBV3-2) and TRBJ1-2, with 7 bases lining up with TRBD1. Trimming removed 1 base from V and 6 bases from J; junction bases left unmatched: 5. The CDR3 sequence is 14 residues long. CDR1 and CDR2 (germline): LGHDT, YNNKEL (reference sequence). The CDR3, as DNA: TGTGCCAGCAGCCAAGTTCAGGGGGAAGATGGCTACACCTTC. It codes for CASSQVQGEDGYTF.

The V and J genes are TRBV7-2 and TRBJ1-1, with D maybe TRBD1 (6 bases). Germline V gives CDR1 SGHTA, CDR2 FQGNSA. Trimming left V 0 bases short and J 1 base short, with 12 bases between. The CDR3 runs 16 residues. CDR3 loop: CASSLAGAGANTEAFF. CDR3 in DNA: TGTGCCAGCAGCTTAGCGGGTGCAGGGGCGAACACTGAAGCTTTCTTT.

J is TRBJ2-1 and V is TRBV25-1; 11 bases line up with TRBD2. The CDR3 covers 16 residues. V gave up 3 bases and J gave up 7 bases; unmatched junction bases: 8. Germline V lookup: CDR1 MGHDK, CDR2 SYGVNS. The CDR3 DNA sequence: TGTGCCAGCAGTGACACTCTTAGCGGGAGGGGGAATGAGCAGTTCTTC. Translation gives CASSDTLSGRGNEQFF.

This sequence joins TRBV28 and TRBJ1-4; 9 bases agree with TRBD1. From germline, CDR1 is MDHEN and CDR2 SYDVKM. The ends lost 6 bases at V and 8 bases at J; junction bases unmatched: 7. The CDR3 is made up of 14 amino acids. The CDR3 DNA is TGTGCCAGCAGATATGGACAGGGGAACGAAAAACTGTTTTTT. Protein product: CASRYGQGNEKLFF.

This clone has more than one count but fewer than ten. The CDR3 loop is CASSLEDLATRAQYF. For the CDR3, the DNA is TGTGCCAGCAGCTTGGAGGATCTGGCCACAAGGGCCCAGTACTTC. The chain links TRBV7-8 to TRBJ2-5, with a possible D match to TRBD2 (5 bases). V dropped 3 bases and J dropped 9 bases, with 20 bases sitting between them. The CDR3 extends over 15 amino acids. The germline V gene encodes CDR1 SGHVS and CDR2 FQNEAQ.

This clone showed up just a few times. The chain uses TRBV6-1 and TRBJ2-7, with D possibly TRBD1 on 5 matching bases. Germline V gene sequence: CDR1 MNHNS, CDR2 SASEGT. This CDR3 is 13 amino acids long. V lost 3 bases and J 7 bases, leaving 13 bases between the germline ends. CDR3 in amino acids: CASSEVTVQEQYF. CDR3 bases: TGTGCCAGCAGTGAGGTGACAGTACAAGAGCAGTACTTC.

The CDR3 bases are TGTGCCAGCAGTGCCGACAGGGGGGCCTCTGGGGCCAACGTCCTGACTTTC. Protein: CASSADRGASGANVLTF. This chain connects TRBV27 to TRBJ2-6; TRBD1 matches at 9 bases. Germline CDR1 MNHEY, CDR2 SMNVEV (reference sequence). The V segment lost 5 bases and the J segment 0 bases; nucleotides outside the gene matches: 5. This CDR3 region has 17 residues.

The rearrangement uses TRBV10-3 and TRBJ1-1, with D possibly matching TRBD1 (5 bases). Trimming took off 3 bases at V and 5 bases at J, with 13 bases between the two ends. CDR3 size: 14 residues. Germline values: CDR1 ENHRY, CDR2 SYGVKD. In DNA, the CDR3 is TGTGCCATCAGTGACTCAGGGACGGGGACTGAAGCTTTCTTT. This encodes CAISDSGTGTEAFF.

V is TRBV20-1 and J is TRBJ1-5; D is unclear. The CDR3 totals 14 residues. The germline V gene has CDR1 DFQATT and CDR2 SNEGSKA (reference sequence). V lost 3 bases, J lost 9 bases, and 18 bases lay in between. CDR3 sequence (DNA): TGCAGTGCTAGTGGTCGGAATCCGCTTTTGCCCCAGCATTTT. This gives the protein CSASGRNPLLPQHF.

The rearrangement joins TRBV30 to TRBJ1-2; 7 positions agree with TRBD1. This CDR3 comprises 14 residues. In germline, CDR1 is GTSNPN, CDR2 SVGIG (reference sequence). J gave up 5 bases and V 5 bases, and 11 bases lay outside the gene matches. In DNA form, the CDR3 reads TGTGCCTGGGTCCCCAGGGGGAGGTTTTATGGCTACACCTTC. Translated: CAWVPRGRFYGYTF.

The V and J genes are TRBV18 and TRBJ2-7; 11 bases map to TRBD2. The CDR3 has 15 residues. CDR1 is KGHSH and CDR2 is LQKENI in the germline V gene. V lost 6 bases and J lost 0; bases outside the gene matches: 4. The CDR3: CASSPTSGSSYEQYF. CDR3 nucleotide sequence: TGTGCCAGCTCCCCAACTAGCGGGAGCTCCTACGAGCAGTACTTC.

This sequence joins TRBV6-2 or TRBV6-3 and TRBJ2-3, with D maybe TRBD2 (5 bases). The germline V gene encodes CDR1 MNHEY and CDR2 SVGEGT. V lost 2 bases to trimming and J lost 2 bases, with 8 bases between them. This CDR3 region has 14 residues. In DNA form, the CDR3 reads TGTGCCAGCAGTTACGGGAGTTTCACAGATACGCAGTATTTT. Its translation is CASSYGSFTDTQYF.